This T cell receptor (beta chain) was captured by sequencing in a study of blood T cell repertoires in COVID-19. Across the whole study: The United States, Italy and Spain were the sources of the acute and convalescent COVID-19 samples.

The authors' processing: Estimated nucleated cell counts came from reference gene primer amplification. Method: immunoSEQ multiplex PCR; TCRdb's copy keeps in-frame clones and lacks some. That table furnishes V, J and clone size, whereas the DNA furnished D and trimming. The sample records about 20,000 clones, around 79% being singletons. The germline V and J ends were trimmed by 7 bases and 4 bases, with 17 bases remaining between them. The germline V gene has CDR1 SQVTM and CDR2 ANQGSEA. CDR3 length: 14 residues. Sample: peripheral blood. This rearrangement joins TRBV29-1 to TRBJ1-3; unclear D gene. This receptor was taken from an older man with acute or convalescent COVID-19. This CDR3 is CSALRTGAGNTIYF. Written as DNA, the CDR3 is TGCAGCGCCTTACGAACGGGAGCAGGAAACACCATATATTTT.